Below, 2 T cell receptor beta chains from the same sample are listed, as sequenced in a study of PD-L1 blockade in urothelial cancer. The time point here: peripheral blood 6 weeks after treatment start. Sequenced by immunoSEQ multiplex PCR; TCRdb stores in-frame clones only, minus some. The sample has 95,000 to 150,000 clones; around 86% are singletons. Sample: PBMCs, taken around atezolizumab (anti-PD-L1) treatment. The receptors shown here come from a man in his forties or fifties with urothelial cancer.

The J gene is TRBJ2-1, the V gene TRBV28; 11 bases fit TRBD2. CDR1 and CDR2 from the germline V gene are MDHEN and SYDVKM. The CDR3 contains 16 residues. Trimming at V came to 3 bases and at J to 13 bases, leaving 14 bases not matched to a gene. The CDR3 here is CASSFIPGLAGQGQFF. The CDR3 DNA is TGTGCCAGCAGTTTCATCCCAGGACTAGCGGGCCAAGGCCAGTTCTTC.

The chain has TRBV28 and TRBJ1-6; weak D call: TRBD1 (6 bases). The CDR3 spans 13 residues. The germline CDR1 and CDR2 sequences are MDHEN and SYDVKM. V was clipped by 6 bases and J by 6 bases, with 9 bases between them. CDR3 region: CASSQGINSPLHF. The CDR3 DNA is TGTGCCAGCAGCCAGGGGATTAATTCACCCCTCCACTTT.